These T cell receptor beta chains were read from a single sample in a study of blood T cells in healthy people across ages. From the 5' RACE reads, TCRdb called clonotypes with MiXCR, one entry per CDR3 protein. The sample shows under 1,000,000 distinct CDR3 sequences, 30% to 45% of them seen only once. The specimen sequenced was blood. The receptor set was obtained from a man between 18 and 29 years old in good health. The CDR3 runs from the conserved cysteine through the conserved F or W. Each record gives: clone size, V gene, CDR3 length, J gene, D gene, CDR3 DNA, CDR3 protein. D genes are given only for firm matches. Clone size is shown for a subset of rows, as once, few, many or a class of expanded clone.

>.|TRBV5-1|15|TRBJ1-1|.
TGCGCCAGCAGCCCCACCCTGGCCGAGAACACTGAAGCTTTCTTT
CASSPTLAENTEAFF
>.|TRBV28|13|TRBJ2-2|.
TGTGCCAGCAACTCTGTGGACACCGGGGAGCTGTTTTTT
CASNSVDTGELFF
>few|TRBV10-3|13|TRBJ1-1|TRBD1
TGTGCCACCGGGGGACAGAGAGACACTGAAGCTTTCTTT
CATGGQRDTEAFF
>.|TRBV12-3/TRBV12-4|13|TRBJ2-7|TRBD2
TGTGCCAGCAGTTTAGGCGGGAGGGCCGAGCAGTACTTC
CASSLGGRAEQYF
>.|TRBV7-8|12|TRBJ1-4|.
TGTGCCAGCCAACGGGCTTATGAAAAACTGTTTTTT
CASQRAYEKLFF
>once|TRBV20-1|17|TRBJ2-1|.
TGCAGTGCTAGAGATCTGGAGGGCGCTAGCTCCTACAATGAGCAGTTCTTC
CSARDLEGASSYNEQFF
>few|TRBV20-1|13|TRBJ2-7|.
TGCAGTGCTAGAGATGGGACCGAGACAGTGCAGTACTTC
CSARDGTETVQYF
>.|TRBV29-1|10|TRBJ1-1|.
TGCAGCGTTGTTGAGGGTGGAGCTTTCTTT
CSVVEGGAFF
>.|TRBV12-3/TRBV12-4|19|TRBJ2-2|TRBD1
TGTGCCAGCAGCGCGAGATCCGGGACCGGGACAGGGTTCACCGGGGAGCTGTTTTTT
CASSARSGTGTGFTGELFF
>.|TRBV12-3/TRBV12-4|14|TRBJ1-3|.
TGTGCCAGCACCGCCGGGACAAGCTTAAACACCATATATTTT
CASTAGTSLNTIYF
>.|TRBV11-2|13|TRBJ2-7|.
TGTGCCAGCAGCTTAGAGGGAGGCTACGAGCAGTACTTC
CASSLEGGYEQYF
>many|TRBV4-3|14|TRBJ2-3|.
TGCGCCAGCAGCCAAGAGTGGCGGACAGATACGCAGTATTTT
CASSQEWRTDTQYF
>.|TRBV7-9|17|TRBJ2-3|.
TGTGCCAGCAGCTTCACTACCCCTGGGCCAGGGACAGATACGCAGTATTTT
CASSFTTPGPGTDTQYF
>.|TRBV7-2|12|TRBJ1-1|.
TGTGCCGGCAGCTTTTCGAACACTGAAGCTTTCTTT
CAGSFSNTEAFF
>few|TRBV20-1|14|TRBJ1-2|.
TGCAGTGCTAGAGATTGGGGCAGAAACTATGGCTACACCTTC
CSARDWGRNYGYTF
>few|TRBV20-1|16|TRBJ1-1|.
TGCAGTGCTAGAAACCCCAATCTGAACGGAGACACTGAAGCTTTCTTT
CSARNPNLNGDTEAFF
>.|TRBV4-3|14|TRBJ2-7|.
TGCGCCAGCAGCCAATACGCTCAATACAATGAGCAGTACTTC
CASSQYAQYNEQYF
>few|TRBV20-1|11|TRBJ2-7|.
TGCAGTGCCGAAGGTGGTGGTGAGCAGTACTTC
CSAEGGGEQYF
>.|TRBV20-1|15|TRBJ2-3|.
TGCAGTGCTGATCCCCGGGGGGCGGACACAGATACGCAGTATTTT
CSADPRGADTDTQYF
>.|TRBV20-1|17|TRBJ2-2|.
TGCAGTGCTAGAGTGCCCGACAGCCTCGCGAACACCGGGGAGCTGTTTTTT
CSARVPDSLANTGELFF
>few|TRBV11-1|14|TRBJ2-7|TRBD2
TGTGCCAGCAGCTTGAGCGGGAGTGTCTACGAGCAGTACTTC
CASSLSGSVYEQYF
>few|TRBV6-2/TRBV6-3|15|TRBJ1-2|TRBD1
TGTGCCAGCAGTTACGGGACAGGGGGCTTAAATGGCTACACCTTC
CASSYGTGGLNGYTF
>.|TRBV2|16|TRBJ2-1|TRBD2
TGTGCCAGCAGTACCCTCACTAGCGGGGCGGCAAATGAGCAGTTCTTC
CASSTLTSGAANEQFF
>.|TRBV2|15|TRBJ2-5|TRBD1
TGTGCCAGCAGTGAAGCGAGAGGGACAGAAGAGACCCAGTACTTC
CASSEARGTEETQYF
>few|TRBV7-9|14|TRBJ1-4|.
TGTGCCAGCAGCTTATCAGCCGGGGAGGAAAAACTGTTTTTT
CASSLSAGEEKLFF
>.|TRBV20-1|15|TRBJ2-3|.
TGCAGTGCTACCCGGACTTATACTAGCACAGATACGCAGTATTTT
CSATRTYTSTDTQYF
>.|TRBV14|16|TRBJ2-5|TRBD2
TGTGCCAGCAGCCCCTCCGGACTAGGAGCAGGCGAGACCCAGTACTTC
CASSPSGLGAGETQYF
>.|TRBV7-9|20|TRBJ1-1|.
TGTGCCAGCAGCCCCAGTAGACTAACTCAGGGCCTCTACATGAACACTGAAGCTTTCTTT
CASSPSRLTQGLYMNTEAFF
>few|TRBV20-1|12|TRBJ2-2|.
TGCAGCACCCCAGTGAACACCGGGGAGCTGTTTTTT
CSTPVNTGELFF
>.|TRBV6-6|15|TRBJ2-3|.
TGTGCCAGCAGTTACCTCAAAGGGGGAACAGATACGCAGTATTTT
CASSYLKGGTDTQYF
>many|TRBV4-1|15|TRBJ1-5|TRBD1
TGCGCCAGCAGCCAAGTTCAGGGGGAAACTCAGCCCCAGCATTTT
CASSQVQGETQPQHF